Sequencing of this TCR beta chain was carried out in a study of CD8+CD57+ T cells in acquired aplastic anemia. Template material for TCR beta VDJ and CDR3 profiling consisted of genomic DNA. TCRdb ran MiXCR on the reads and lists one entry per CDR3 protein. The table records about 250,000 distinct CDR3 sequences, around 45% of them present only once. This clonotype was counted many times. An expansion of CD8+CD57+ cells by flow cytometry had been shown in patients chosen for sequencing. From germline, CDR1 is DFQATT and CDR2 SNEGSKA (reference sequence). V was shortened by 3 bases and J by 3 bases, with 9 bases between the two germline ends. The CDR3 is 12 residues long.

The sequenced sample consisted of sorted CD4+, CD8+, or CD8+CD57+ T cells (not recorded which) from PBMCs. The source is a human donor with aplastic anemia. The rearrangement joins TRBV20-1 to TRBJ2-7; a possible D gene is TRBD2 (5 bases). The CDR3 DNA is TGCAGTGCTAGGTCGGGGATCTACGAGCAGTACTTC. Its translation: CSARSGIYEQYF.